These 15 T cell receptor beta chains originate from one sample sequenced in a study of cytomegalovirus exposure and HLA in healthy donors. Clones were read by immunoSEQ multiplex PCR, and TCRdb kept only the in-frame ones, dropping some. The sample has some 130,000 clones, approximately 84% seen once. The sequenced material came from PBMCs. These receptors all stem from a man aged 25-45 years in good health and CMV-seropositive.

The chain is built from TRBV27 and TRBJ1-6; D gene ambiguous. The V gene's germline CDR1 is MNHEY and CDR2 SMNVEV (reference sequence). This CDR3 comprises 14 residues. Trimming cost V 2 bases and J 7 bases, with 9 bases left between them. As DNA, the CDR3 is TGTGCCAGCAGTTTAAGCGACCACAATTCACCCCTCCACTTT. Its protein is CASSLSDHNSPLHF.

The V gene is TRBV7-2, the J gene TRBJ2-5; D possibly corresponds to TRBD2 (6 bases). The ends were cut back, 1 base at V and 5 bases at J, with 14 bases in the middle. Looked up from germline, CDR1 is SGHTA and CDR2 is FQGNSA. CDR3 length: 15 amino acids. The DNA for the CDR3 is TGTGCCAGCAGCTTAGGGAATAGCGGTGGGGAGACCCAGTACTTC. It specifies CASSLGNSGGETQYF. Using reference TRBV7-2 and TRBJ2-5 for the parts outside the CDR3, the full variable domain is GAGVSQSPSNKVTEKGKDVELRCDPISGHTALYWYRQSLGQGLEFLIYFQGNSAPDKSGLPSDRFSAERTGGSVSTLTIQRTQQEDSAVYLCASSLGNSGGETQYFGPGTRLLVL.

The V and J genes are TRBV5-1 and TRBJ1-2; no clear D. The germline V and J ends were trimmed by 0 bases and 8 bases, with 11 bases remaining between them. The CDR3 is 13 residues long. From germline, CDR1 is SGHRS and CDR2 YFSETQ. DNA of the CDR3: TGCGCCAGCAGCTTGGAGGTCAGACAAGGCTACACCTTC. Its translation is CASSLEVRQGYTF.

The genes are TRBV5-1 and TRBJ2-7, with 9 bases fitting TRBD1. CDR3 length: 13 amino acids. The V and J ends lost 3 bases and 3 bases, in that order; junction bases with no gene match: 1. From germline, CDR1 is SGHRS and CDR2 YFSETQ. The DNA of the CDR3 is TGCGCCAGCAGCTCGGGACAGGGCTACGAGCAGTACTTC. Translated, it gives CASSSGQGYEQYF.

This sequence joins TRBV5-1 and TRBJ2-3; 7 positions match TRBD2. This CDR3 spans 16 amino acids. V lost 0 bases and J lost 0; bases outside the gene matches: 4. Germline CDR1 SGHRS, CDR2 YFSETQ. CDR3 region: CASSLGLAASTDTQYF. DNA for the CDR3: TGCGCCAGCAGCTTGGGGCTAGCGGCTAGCACAGATACGCAGTATTTT.

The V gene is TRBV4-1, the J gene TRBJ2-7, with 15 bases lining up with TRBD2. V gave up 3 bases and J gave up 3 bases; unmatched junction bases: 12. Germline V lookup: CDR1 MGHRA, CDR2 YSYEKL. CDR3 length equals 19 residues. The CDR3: CASSQEPGLAGGGFYEQYF. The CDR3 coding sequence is TGCGCCAGCAGCCAGGAACCGGGACTAGCGGGAGGCGGGTTCTACGAGCAGTACTTC.

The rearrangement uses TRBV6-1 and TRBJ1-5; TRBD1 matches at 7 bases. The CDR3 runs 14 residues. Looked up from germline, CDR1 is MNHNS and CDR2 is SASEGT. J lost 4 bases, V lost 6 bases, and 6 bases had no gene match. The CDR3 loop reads CASSHSQGNQPQHF. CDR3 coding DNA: TGTGCCAGCAGCCATTCACAGGGGAATCAGCCCCAGCATTTT.

The CDR3 sequence is CASSYSTGRDYEQYF. In DNA, the CDR3 is TGTGCCAGCAGTTACTCGACGGGCAGGGACTACGAGCAGTACTTC. This chain uses TRBV6-5 with TRBJ2-7, with D perhaps matching TRBD1 (5 bases). Germline V gene lookup returns CDR1 MNHEY and CDR2 SVGAGI. The CDR3 extends over 15 amino acids. V lost 0 bases, J lost 3 bases, and 12 bases lay in between.

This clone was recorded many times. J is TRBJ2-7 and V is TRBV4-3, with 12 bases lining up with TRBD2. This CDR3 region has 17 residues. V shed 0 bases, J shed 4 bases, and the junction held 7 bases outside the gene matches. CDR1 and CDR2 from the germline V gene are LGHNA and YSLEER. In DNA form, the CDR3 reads TGCGCCAGCAGCCAAGATTCACTAGCGGGGGGTCCTTACGAGCAGTACTTC. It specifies CASSQDSLAGGPYEQYF.

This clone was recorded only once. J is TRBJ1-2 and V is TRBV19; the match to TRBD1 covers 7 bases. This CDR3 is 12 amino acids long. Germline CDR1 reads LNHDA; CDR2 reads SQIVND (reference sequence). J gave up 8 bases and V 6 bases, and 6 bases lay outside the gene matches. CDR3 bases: TGTGCCAGTAGCTCGACAGGGTGGGGCTACACCTTC. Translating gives CASSSTGWGYTF.

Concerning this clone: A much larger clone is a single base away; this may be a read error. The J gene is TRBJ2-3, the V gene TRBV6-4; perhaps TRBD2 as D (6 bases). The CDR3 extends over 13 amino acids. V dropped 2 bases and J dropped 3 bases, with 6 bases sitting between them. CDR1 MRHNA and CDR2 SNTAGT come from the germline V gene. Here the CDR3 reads CASSDRETDTQYF. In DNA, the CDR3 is TGTGCCAGCAGTGACCGGGAGACAGATACGCAGTATTTT.

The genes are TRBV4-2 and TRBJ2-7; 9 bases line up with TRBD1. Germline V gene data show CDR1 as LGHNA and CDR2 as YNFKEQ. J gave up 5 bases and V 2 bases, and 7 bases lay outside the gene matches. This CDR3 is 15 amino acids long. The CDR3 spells CASSQTGQGNDEQYF. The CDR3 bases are TGTGCCAGCAGCCAAACAGGACAGGGGAACGACGAGCAGTACTTC.

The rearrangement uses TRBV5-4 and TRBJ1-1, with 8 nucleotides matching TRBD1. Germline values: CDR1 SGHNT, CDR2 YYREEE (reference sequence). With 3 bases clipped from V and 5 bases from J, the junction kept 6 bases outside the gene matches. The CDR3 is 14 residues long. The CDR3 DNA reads TGTGCCAGCAGCTCCATTACAGGGGGTACTGAAGCTTTCTTT. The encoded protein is CASSSITGGTEAFF. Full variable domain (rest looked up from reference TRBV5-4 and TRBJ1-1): ETGVTQSPTHLIKTRGQQVTLRCSSQSGHNTVSWYQQALGQGPQFIFQYYREEENGRGNFPPRFSGLQFPNYSSELNVNALELDDSALYLCASSSITGGTEAFFGQGTRLTVV.

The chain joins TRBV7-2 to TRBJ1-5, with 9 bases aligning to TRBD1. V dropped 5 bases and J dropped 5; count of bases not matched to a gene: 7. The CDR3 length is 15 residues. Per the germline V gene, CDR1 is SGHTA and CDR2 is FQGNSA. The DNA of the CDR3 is TGTGCCAGCAGCCCCGACAGGGGGTTCTATCAGCCCCAGCATTTT. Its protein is CASSPDRGFYQPQHF.

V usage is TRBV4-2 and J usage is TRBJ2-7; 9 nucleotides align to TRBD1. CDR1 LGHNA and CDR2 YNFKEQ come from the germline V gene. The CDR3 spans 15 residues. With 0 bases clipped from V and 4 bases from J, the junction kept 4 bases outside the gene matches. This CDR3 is CASSQEEQGAYEQYF. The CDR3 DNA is TGTGCCAGCAGCCAAGAAGAACAGGGGGCGTACGAGCAGTACTTC.